The 5 T cell receptor beta chains presented below share a single source sample, sequenced in a study of blood T cells in healthy people across ages. Through a sample-barcoded 5' primer and a J-beta primer mix, a second PCR was run for about 7 to 12 cycles. TCRdb used MiXCR to reprocess the 5' RACE reads, holding one entry per CDR3 protein. Here the sample spans around 780,000 distinct CDR3 sequences, under 30% being singletons. The same specimen was also included in a second study, on T cells of mothers and their children.

Material: blood. Receptors were obtained from a boy between 5 and 17 years old in good health.

This clonotype was observed a handful of times. Here the CDR3 reads CSVSFGATDTQYF. The CDR3 DNA reads as TGCAGCGTTAGTTTTGGGGCAACAGATACGCAGTATTTT. V gene TRBV29-1 combines with J gene TRBJ2-3; TRBD1 might be the D (5 bases). Germline values: CDR1 SQVTM, CDR2 ANQGSEA. V was shortened by 5 bases and J by 3 bases, with 12 bases between the two germline ends. The length of the CDR3 is 13 residues.

This chain links TRBV5-1 with TRBJ1-4, with TRBD1 as a possible D gene (5 bases). Germline values: CDR1 SGHRS, CDR2 YFSETQ. This CDR3 contains 16 residues. V lost 4 bases and J lost 0, with 13 bases in between. The CDR3 sequence is CASSQGGASTNEKLFF. DNA for the CDR3: TGCGCCAGCAGCCAGGGCGGGGCCTCAACTAATGAAAAACTGTTTTTT.

This clonotype was found a few times. The rearrangement joins TRBV9 to TRBJ2-3; perhaps D is TRBD1 or TRBD2 (6 bases each). V lost 3 bases to trimming and J lost 0 bases, with 8 bases between them. This CDR3 has 14 amino acids. The germline gives CDR1 SGDLS, CDR2 YYNGEE. The CDR3 here is CASSGGASTDTQYF. The CDR3 DNA reads as TGTGCCAGCAGCGGGGGGGCTAGCACAGATACGCAGTATTTT.

This clonotype was found a few times. The chain has TRBV5-1 and TRBJ2-1; 16 bases are a match to TRBD2. The CDR3 totals 19 residues. The J segment lost 10 bases and the V segment lost 4 bases, leaving 17 bases of the junction unmatched. Germline V gene data show CDR1 as SGHRS and CDR2 as YFSETQ. CDR3 nucleotide sequence: TGCGCCAGCAGCCCCAAGGCCGGGACTAGCGGGGGGGCCCTCAAGGAGCAGTTCTTC. The encoded protein is CASSPKAGTSGGALKEQFF.

V is TRBV5-1 and J is TRBJ1-2; no clear D gene. This CDR3 contains 10 residues. V shed 5 bases and J shed 8 bases, with 7 bases lying between them. Germline CDR1 reads SGHRS; CDR2 reads YFSETQ. CDR3 sequence reads: CASRGDGYTF. For the CDR3, the DNA is TGCGCCAGCAGGGGAGACGGCTACACCTTC.